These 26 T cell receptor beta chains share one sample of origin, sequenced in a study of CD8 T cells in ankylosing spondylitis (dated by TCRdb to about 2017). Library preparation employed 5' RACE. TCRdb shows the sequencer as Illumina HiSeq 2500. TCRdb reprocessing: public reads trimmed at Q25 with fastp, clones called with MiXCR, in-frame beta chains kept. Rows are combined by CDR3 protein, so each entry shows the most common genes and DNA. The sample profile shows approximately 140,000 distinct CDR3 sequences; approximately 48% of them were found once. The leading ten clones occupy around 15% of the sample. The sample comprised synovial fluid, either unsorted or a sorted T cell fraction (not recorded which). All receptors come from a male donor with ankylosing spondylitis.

CDR3 coding DNA: TGTGCCAGCAGTTCGGGGTTTAGCGCTTCCTACGAGCAGTACTTC. Protein product: CASSSGFSASYEQYF. J is TRBJ2-7 and V is TRBV28, with D possibly TRBD2 on 5 matching bases. Trimming took off 4 bases at V and 1 base at J, with 14 bases between the two ends. The CDR3 spans 15 residues. CDR1 is MDHEN, CDR2 SYDVKM, per germline.

The CDR3 protein is CASSDPGHSLNYGYTF. The CDR3 nucleotides are TGTGCCAGCAGCGACCCTGGGCACTCACTCAACTATGGCTACACCTTC. V usage is TRBV2 and J usage is TRBJ1-2; D is undetermined. The V end lost 6 bases, the J end lost 2 bases, and 19 bases lay between the germline ends. The CDR3 sequence is 16 residues long. The germline gives CDR1 SNHLY, CDR2 FYNNEI.

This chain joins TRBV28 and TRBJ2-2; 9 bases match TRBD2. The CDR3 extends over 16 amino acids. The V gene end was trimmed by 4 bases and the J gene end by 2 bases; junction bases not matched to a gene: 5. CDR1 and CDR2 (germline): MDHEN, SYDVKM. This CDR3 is CASSSLAGRNTGELFF. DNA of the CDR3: TGTGCCAGCAGTTCTCTAGCGGGAAGAAACACCGGGGAGCTGTTTTTT.

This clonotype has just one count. The CDR3: CSARSSGLAGGPGETQYF. The CDR3 region has the DNA TGCAGTGCTAGATCCTCGGGACTAGCGGGGGGTCCCGGGGAGACCCAGTACTTC. The rearrangement uses TRBV20-1 and TRBJ2-5; 15 bases are shared with TRBD2. The germline gives CDR1 DFQATT, CDR2 SNEGSKA (reference sequence). The CDR3 has 18 amino acids. Trimming at V came to 2 bases and at J to 5 bases, leaving 12 bases not matched to a gene.

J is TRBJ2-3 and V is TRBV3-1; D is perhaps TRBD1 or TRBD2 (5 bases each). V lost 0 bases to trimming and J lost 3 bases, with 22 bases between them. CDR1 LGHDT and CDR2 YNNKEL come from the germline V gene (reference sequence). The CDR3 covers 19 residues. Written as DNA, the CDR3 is TGTGCCAGCAGCCAAGATGGAGTGGGGGTAGTAGAAGGGACAGATACGCAGTATTTT. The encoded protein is CASSQDGVGVVEGTDTQYF.

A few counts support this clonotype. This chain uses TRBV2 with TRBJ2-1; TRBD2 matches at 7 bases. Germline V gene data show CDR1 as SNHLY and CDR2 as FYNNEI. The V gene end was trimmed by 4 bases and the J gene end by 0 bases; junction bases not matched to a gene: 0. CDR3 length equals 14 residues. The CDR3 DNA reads TGTGCCAGCAGTGGACTAGCCTCCTACAATGAGCAGTTCTTC. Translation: CASSGLASYNEQFF.

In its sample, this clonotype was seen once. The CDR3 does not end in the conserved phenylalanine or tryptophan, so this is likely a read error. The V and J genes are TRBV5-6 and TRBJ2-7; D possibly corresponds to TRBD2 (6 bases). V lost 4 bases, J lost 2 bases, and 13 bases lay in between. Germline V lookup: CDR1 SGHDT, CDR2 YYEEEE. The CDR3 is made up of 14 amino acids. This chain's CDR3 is CASSLGGDTYEQYS. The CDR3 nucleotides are TGTGCCAGCAGCCTGGGCGGGGATACCTACGAGCAGTACTCC.

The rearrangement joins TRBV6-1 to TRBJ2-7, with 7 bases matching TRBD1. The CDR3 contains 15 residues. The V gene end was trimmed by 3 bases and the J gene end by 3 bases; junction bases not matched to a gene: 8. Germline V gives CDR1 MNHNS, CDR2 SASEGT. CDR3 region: CASSDSDRVFYEQYF. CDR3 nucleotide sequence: TGTGCCAGCAGTGATTCAGACAGGGTGTTCTACGAGCAGTACTTC.

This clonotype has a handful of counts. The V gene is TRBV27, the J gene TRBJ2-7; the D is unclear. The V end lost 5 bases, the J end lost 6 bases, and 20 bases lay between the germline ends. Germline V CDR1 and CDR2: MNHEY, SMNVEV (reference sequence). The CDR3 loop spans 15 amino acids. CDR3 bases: TGTGCCAGCAGTCCCCATTTTGAGGCAGGACGCGAGCAGTACTTC. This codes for CASSPHFEAGREQYF.

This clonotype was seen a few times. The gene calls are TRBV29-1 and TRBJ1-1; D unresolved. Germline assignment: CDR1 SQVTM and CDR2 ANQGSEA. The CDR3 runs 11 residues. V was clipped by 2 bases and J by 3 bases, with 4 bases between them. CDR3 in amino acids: CSVEQDTEAFF. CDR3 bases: TGCAGCGTTGAACAGGACACTGAAGCTTTCTTT.

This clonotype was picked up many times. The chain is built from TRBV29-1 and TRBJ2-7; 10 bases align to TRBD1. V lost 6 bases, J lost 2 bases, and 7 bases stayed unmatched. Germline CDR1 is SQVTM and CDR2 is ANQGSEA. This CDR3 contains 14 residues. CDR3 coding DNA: TGCAGCGTAAGGGACAGGGGAGAGGCCTACGAGCAGTACTTC. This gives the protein CSVRDRGEAYEQYF.

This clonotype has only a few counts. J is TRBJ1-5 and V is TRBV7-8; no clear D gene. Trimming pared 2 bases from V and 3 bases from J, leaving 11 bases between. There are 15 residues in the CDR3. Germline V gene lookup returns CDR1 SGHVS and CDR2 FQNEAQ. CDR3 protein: CASSLSIGFNQPQHF. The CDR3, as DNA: TGTGCCAGCAGCTTATCGATTGGATTCAATCAGCCCCAGCATTTT.

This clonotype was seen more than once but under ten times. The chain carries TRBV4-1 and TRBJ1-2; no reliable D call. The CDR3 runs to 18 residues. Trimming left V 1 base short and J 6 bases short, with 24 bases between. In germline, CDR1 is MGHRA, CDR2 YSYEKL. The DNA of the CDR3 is TGCGCCAGCAGCCAAGTTATCACCGGGAGCCCTCTGTGGCATGGCTACACCTTC. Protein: CASSQVITGSPLWHGYTF.

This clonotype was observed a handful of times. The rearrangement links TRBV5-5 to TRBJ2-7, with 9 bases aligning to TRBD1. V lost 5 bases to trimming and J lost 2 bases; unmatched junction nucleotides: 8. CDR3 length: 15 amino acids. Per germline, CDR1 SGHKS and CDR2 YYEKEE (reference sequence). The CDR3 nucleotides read TGTGCCAGCAGTGGGACAGGGAAGGGGACCTACGAGCAGTACTTC. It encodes CASSGTGKGTYEQYF.

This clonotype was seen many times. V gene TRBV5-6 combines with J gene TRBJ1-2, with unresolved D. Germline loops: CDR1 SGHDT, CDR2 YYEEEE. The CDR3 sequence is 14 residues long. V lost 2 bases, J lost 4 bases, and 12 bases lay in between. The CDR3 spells CASSLWEGPYGYTF. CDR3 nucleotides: TGTGCCAGCAGCTTATGGGAGGGCCCCTATGGCTACACCTTC.

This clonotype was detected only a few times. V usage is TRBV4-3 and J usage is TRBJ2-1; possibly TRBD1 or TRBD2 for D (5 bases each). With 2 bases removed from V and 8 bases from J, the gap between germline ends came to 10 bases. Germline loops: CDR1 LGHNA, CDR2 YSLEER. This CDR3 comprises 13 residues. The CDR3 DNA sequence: TGCGCCAGCAGCCAATTCTGGGACGATGAGCAGTTCTTC. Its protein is CASSQFWDDEQFF.

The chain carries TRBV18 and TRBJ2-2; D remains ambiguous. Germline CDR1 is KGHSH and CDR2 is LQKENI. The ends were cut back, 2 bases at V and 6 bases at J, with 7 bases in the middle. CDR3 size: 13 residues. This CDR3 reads CASSPWRAGELFF. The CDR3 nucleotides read TGTGCCAGCTCACCATGGCGTGCCGGGGAGCTGTTTTTT. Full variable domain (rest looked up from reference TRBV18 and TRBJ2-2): NAGVMQNPRHLVRRRGQEARLRCSPMKGHSHVYWYRQLPEEGLKFMVYLQKENIIDESGMPKERFSAEFPKEGPSILRIQQVVRGDSAAYFCASSPWRAGELFFGEGSRLTVL.

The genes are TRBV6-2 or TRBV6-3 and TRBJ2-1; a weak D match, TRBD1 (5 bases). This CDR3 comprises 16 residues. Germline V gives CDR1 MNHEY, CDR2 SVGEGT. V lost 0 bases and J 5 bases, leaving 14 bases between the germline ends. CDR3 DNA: TGTGCCAGCAGTTACTCAGGGGAAGGGGCCAACAATGAGCAGTTCTTC. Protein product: CASSYSGEGANNEQFF.

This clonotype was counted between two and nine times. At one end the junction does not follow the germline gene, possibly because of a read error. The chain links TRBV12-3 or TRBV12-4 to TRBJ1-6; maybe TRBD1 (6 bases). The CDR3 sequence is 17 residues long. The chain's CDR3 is CASSTTRGLGYNSPLHF. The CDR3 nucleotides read TGTGCCAGCAGCACGACCAGGGGTCTAGGTTATAATTCGCCCCTCCACTTT.

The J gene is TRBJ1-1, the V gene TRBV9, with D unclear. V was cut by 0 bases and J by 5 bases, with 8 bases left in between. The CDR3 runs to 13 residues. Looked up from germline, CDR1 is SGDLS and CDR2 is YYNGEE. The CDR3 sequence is CASSVGYRTEAFF. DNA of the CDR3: TGTGCCAGCAGCGTAGGTTATAGAACTGAAGCTTTCTTT.

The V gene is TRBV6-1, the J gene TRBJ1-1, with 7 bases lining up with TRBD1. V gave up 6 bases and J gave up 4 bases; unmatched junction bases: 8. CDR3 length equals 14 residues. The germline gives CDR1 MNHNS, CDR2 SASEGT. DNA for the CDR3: TGTGCCAGCAGCGACAGGGTCTCGGGCACTGAAGCTTTCTTT. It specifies CASSDRVSGTEAFF.

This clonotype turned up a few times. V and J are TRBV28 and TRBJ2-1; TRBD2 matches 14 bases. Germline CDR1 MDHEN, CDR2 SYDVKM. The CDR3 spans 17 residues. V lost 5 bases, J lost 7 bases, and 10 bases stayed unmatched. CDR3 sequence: CASSAFRTSGRRNEQFF. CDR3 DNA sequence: TGTGCCAGCAGTGCATTCAGGACTAGCGGGAGGCGAAATGAGCAGTTCTTC.

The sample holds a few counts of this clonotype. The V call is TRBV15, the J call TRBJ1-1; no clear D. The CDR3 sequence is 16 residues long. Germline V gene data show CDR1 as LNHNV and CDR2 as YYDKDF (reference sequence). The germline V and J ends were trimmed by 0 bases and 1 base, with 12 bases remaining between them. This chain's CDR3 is CATSRDQLAPNTEAFF. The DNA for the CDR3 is TGTGCCACCAGCAGAGATCAACTGGCGCCGAACACTGAAGCTTTCTTT. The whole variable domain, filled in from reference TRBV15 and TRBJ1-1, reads DAMVIQNPRYQVTQFGKPVTLSCSQTLNHNVMYWYQQKSSQAPKLLFHYYDKDFNNEADTPDNFQSRRPNTSFCFLDIRSPGLGDTAMYLCATSRDQLAPNTEAFFGQGTRLTVV.

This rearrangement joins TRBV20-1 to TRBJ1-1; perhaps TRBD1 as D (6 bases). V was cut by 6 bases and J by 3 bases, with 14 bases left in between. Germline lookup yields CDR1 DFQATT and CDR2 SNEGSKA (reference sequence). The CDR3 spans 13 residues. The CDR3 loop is CSASHGGHTEAFF. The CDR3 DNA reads TGCAGTGCCTCTCACGGGGGGCACACTGAAGCTTTCTTT.

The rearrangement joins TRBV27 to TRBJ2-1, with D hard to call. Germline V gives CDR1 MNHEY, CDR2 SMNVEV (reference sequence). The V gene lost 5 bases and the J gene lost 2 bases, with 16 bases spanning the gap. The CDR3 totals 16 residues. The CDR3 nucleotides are TGTGCCAGCAGTACCAAAGAGTTACCGACCTACAATGAGCAGTTCTTC. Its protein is CASSTKELPTYNEQFF.

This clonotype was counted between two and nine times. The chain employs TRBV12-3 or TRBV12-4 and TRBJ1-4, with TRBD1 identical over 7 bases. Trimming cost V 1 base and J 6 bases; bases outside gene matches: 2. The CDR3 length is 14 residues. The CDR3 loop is CASSLGGTDEKLFF. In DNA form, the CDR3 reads TGTGCCAGCAGTTTAGGCGGGACAGATGAAAAACTGTTTTTT.